This T cell receptor (beta chain) was profiled in a study of radiation and T cells in renal cell carcinoma. Findings of the study overall: No pretreatment tumor biopsies were available for baseline clonotypes.

The sample's time point: baseline pretreatment blood. Treatment here: 15 Gy SBRT to primary tumor, nephrectomy 4 weeks later. Serial blood draws occurred at baseline and 2 and 4 weeks post-SBRT. The tumor was a clear cell renal cell carcinoma. CDR3 size: 13 residues. Germline loops: CDR1 MNHEY, CDR2 SMNVEV (reference sequence). V was trimmed by 4 bases and J by 2 bases, leaving 8 bases between them. Method: immunoSEQ multiplex PCR; TCRdb's copy keeps in-frame clones and lacks some. The table includes around 64,000 clones, more than 60% detected once. Of note for this clone: What it binds is unknown.

This receptor was taken from a man aged 60 to 69 with renal cell carcinoma. The rearrangement links TRBV27 to TRBJ1-2, with D perhaps TRBD1 (6 bases). The sample was blood, taken from a patient whose treatment included radiotherapy and nephrectomy. The DNA of the CDR3 is TGTGCCAGCAGTTCTGGACAGAACTATGGCTACACCTTC. This encodes CASSSGQNYGYTF.